The following is a TCR beta chain sequence with its context. The antigen is undetermined. Clones were sequenced by immunoSEQ multiplex PCR, and TCRdb holds only the in-frame ones, with some missing. The table shows 2,500,000 or so clones, with 90% to 95% occurring only once. The sample comes from a study of shared clonotypes between healthy human individuals. Study results and limitations: Lower generation probabilities were found for non-shared clonotypes than for those shared by all four donors. Among four donors, approximately 5% of naive CD4 clonotypes were found in common.

Looked up from germline, CDR1 is GTSNPN and CDR2 is SVGIG (reference sequence). The CDR3 totals 12 residues. V gave up 8 bases and J gave up 4 bases, with 9 bases separating them. The sample was naive CD4+ T cells sorted from blood. Subset defined: CD45RA+ positively selected. The receptor was isolated from a man aged 18-30 years in good health. J is TRBJ2-6 and V is TRBV30, with D maybe TRBD2 (5 bases). Here the CDR3 DNA reads TGTGCCCGGGGAATGGGGGCCAACGTCCTGACTTTC. Protein: CARGMGANVLTF.